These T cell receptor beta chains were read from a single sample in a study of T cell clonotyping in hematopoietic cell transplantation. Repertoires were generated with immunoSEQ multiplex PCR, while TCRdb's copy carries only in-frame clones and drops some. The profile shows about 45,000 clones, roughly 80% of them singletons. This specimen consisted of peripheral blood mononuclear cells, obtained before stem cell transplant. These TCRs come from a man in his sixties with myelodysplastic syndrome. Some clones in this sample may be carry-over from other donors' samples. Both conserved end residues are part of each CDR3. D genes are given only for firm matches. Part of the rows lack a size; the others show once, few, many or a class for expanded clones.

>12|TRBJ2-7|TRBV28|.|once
TGTGCCAGCGTTGCCAGCTCCTACGAGCAGTACTTC
CASVASSYEQYF
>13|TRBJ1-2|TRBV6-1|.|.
TGTGCCAGCAGTGTCCGGGATTTTTGGGGCTACACCTTC
CASSVRDFWGYTF
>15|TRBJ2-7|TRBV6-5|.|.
TGTGCCAGCAGTTACTCCCCTTTGGGGTCCTACGAGCAGTACTTC
CASSYSPLGSYEQYF
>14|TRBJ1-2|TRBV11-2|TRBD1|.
TGTGCCAGCAGCCCTATGGACAGGAACTATGGCTACACCTTC
CASSPMDRNYGYTF
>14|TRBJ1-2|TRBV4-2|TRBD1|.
TGTGCCAGCAGCCAACCCGGGACAGACTATGGCTACACCTTC
CASSQPGTDYGYTF
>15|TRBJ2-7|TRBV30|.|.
TGTGCCTGGACCAGACAACCCCAGGGGACCTACGAGCAGTACTTC
CAWTRQPQGTYEQYF
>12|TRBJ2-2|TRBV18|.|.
TGTGCCAGCTCACGGGGGACCGGGGAGCTGTTTTTT
CASSRGTGELFF
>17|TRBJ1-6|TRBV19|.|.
TGTGCCAGTAGTATAAAAAGTGTGCAGGGACCAGATTCACCCCTCCACTTT
CASSIKSVQGPDSPLHF
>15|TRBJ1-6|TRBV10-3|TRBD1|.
TGTGCCATCAGGGCAGGGGGAAACGATAATTCACCCCTCCACTTT
CAIRAGGNDNSPLHF
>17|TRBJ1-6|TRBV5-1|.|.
TGCGCCAGCAGACGAGACGTCCGGGACGGATATAATTCACCCCTCCACTTT
CASRRDVRDGYNSPLHF
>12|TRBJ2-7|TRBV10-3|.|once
TGTGCCACCGGTCTCTCCTCTTACGAGCAGTACTTC
CATGLSSYEQYF
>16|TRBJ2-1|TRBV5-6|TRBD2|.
TGTGCCAGCAGCTTGGCCAGCGGGGGGGCCTACGATGAGCAGTTCTTC
CASSLASGGAYDEQFF
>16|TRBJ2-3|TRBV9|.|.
TGTGCCAGCAGCGCCCCGCGGACAGCTAGCACAGATACGCAGTATTTT
CASSAPRTASTDTQYF
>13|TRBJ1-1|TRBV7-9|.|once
TGTGCCAGCAGCTCATGGGCGAACACTGAAGCTTTCTTT
CASSSWANTEAFF
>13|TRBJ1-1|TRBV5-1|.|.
TGCGCCAGCAGCTTGGTCGGGACACTAGAAGCTTTCTTT
CASSLVGTLEAFF
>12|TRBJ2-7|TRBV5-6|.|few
TGTGCCAGCAGCTTGGTCAGGGGCGAGCAGTACTTC
CASSLVRGEQYF